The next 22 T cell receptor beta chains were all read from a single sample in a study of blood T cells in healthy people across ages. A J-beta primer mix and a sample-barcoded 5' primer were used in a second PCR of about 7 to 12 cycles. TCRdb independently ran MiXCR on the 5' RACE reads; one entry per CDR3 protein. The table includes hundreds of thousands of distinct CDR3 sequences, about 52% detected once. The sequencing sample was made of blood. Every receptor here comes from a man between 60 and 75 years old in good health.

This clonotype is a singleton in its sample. CDR3 nucleotides: TGCAGTGCCGGTGACTCTGGGGCCAACGTCCTGACTTTC. Translation gives CSAGDSGANVLTF. The gene calls are TRBV20-1 and TRBJ2-6; D unclear. V shed 6 bases and J shed 0 bases, with 6 bases lying between them. The length of the CDR3 is 13 residues. Germline V lookup: CDR1 DFQATT, CDR2 SNEGSKA (reference sequence).

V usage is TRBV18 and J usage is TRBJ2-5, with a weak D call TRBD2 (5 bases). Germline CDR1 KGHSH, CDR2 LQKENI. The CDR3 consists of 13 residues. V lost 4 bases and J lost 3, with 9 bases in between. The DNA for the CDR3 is TGTGCCAGCTCACGGGGAGAGAAAGAGACCCAGTACTTC. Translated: CASSRGEKETQYF.

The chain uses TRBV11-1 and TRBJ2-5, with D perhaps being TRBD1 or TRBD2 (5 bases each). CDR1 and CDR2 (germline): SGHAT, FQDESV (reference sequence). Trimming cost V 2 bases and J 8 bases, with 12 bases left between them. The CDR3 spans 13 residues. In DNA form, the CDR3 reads TGTGCCAGCAGCTTACCAGGGAGCTCCACCCAGTACTTC. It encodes CASSLPGSSTQYF.

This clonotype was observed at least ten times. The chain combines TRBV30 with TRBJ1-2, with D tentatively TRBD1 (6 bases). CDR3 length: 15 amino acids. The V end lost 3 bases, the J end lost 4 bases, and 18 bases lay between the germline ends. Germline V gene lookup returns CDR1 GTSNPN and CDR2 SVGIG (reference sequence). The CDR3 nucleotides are TGTGCCTGGAGAGTCTTTCGGACAGCCGGCTATGGCTACACCTTC. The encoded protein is CAWRVFRTAGYGYTF.

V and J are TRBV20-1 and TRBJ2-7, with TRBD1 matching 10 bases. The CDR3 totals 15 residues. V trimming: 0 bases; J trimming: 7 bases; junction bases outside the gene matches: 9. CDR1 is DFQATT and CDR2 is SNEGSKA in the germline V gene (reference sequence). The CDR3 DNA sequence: TGCAGTGCTAGAGATGGGGGACAGGGGATGTGGGAGCAGTACTTC. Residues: CSARDGGQGMWEQYF.

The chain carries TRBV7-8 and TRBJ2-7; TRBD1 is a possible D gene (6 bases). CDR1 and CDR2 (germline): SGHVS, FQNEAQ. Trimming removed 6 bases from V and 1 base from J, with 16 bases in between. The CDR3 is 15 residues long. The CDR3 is CASSLEGDISYEQYF. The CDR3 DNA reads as TGTGCCAGCAGTCTAGAGGGGGACATATCCTACGAGCAGTACTTC. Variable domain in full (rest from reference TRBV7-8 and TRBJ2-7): GAGVSQSPRYKVAKRGQDVALRCDPISGHVSLFWYQQALGQGPEFLTYFQNEAQLDKSGLPSDRFFAERPEGSVSTLKIQRTQQEDSAVYLCASSLEGDISYEQYFGPGTRLTVT.

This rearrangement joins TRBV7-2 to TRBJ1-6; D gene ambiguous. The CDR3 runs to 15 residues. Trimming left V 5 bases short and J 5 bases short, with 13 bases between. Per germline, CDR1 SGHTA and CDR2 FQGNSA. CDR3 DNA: TGTGCCAGCAGCCCCCGGGCCGGAGATAATTCACCCCTCCACTTT. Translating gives CASSPRAGDNSPLHF.

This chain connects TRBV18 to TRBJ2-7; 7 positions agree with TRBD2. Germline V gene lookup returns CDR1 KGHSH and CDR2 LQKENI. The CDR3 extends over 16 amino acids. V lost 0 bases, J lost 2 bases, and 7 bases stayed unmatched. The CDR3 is CASSPPPGGLPYEQYF. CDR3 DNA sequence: TGTGCCAGCTCACCACCTCCGGGGGGACTCCCCTACGAGCAGTACTTC.

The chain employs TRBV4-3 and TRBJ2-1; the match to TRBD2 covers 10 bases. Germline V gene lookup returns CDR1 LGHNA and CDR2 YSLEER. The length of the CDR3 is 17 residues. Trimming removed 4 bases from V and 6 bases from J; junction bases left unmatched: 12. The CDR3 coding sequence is TGCGCCAGCAGCCGAGAGGCAAGCGGGAGGGGGCCCAATGAGCAGTTCTTC. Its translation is CASSREASGRGPNEQFF.

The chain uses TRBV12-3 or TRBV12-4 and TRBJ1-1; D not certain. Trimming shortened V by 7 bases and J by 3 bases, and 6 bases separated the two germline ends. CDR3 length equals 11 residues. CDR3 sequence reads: CASIGHTEAFF. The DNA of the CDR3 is TGTGCCAGCATTGGTCACACTGAAGCTTTCTTT.

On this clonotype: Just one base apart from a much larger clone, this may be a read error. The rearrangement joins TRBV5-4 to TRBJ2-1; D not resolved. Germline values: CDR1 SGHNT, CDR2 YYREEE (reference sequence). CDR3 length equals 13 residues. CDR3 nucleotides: TGTGCCTGCAGCACGGGCCTGGACAATGAGCAGTTCTTC. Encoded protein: CACSTGLDNEQFF. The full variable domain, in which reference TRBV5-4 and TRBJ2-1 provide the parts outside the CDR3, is ETGVTQSPTHLIKTRGQQVTLRCSSQSGHNTVSWYQQALGQGPQFIFQYYREEENGRGNFPPRFSGLQFPNYSSELNVNALELDDSALYLCACSTGLDNEQFFGPGTRLTVL.

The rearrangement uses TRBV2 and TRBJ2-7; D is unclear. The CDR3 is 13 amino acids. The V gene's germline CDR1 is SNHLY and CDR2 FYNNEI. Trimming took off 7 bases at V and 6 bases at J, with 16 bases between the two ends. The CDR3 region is CASITFTVGEQYF. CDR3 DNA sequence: TGTGCCAGCATTACATTTACGGTGGGCGAGCAGTACTTC.

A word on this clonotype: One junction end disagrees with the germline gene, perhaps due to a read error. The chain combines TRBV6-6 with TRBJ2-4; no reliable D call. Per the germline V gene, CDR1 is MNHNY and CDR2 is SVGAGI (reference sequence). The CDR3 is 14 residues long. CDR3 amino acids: CASSSQSDKIIQYF. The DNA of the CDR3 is TGTGCCAGCAGCTCTCAGAGCGACAAAATCATTCAGTACTTC.

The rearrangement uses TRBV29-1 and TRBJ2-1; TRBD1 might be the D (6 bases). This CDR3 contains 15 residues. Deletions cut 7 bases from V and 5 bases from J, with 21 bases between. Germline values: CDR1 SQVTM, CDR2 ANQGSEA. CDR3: CSAEGQGPRHNEQFF. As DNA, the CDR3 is TGCAGCGCCGAGGGGCAGGGGCCAAGACACAATGAGCAGTTCTTC.

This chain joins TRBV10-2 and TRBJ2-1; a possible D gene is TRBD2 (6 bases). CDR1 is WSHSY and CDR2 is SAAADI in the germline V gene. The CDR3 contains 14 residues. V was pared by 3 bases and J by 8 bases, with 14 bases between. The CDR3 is CASSELAGEDEQFF. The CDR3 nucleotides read TGCGCCAGCAGTGAACTAGCTGGGGAGGATGAGCAGTTCTTC.

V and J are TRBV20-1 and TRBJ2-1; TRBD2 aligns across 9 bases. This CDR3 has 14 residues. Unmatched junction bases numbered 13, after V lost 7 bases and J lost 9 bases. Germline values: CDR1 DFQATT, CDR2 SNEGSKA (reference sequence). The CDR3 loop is CSGQVGGGAGEQFF. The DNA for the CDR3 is TGCAGTGGCCAGGTTGGCGGGGGGGCGGGTGAGCAGTTCTTC.

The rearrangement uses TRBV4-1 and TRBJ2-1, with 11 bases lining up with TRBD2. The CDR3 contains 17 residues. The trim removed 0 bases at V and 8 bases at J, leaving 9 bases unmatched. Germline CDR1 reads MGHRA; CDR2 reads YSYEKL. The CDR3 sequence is CASSQDETSGGVYEQFF. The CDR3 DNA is TGCGCCAGCAGCCAAGATGAAACTAGCGGGGGAGTATATGAGCAGTTCTTC.

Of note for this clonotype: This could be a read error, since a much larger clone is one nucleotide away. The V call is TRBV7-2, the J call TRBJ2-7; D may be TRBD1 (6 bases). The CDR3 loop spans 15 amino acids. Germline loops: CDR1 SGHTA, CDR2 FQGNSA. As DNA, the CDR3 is TGTGCCAGCAGCTTAGGAAGACAGGCTATCTACGGGCAGTACTTC. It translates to CASSLGRQAIYGQYF.

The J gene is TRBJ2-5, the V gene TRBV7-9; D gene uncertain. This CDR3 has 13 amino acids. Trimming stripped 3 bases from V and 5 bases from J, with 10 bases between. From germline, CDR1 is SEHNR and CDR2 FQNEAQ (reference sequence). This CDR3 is CASSLAGLETQYF. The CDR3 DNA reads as TGTGCCAGCAGCTTGGCCGGGTTGGAGACCCAGTACTTC.

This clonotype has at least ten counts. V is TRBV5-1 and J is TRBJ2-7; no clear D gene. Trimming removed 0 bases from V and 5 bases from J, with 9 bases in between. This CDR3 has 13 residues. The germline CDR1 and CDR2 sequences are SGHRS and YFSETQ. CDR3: CASSLAPIHEQYF. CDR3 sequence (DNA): TGCGCCAGCAGCTTGGCCCCCATCCACGAGCAGTACTTC. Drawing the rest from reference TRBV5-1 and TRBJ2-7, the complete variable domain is KAGVTQTPRYLIKTRGQQVTLSCSPISGHRSVSWYQQTPGQGLQFLFEYFSETQRNKGNFPGRFSGRQFSNSRSEMNVSTLELGDSALYLCASSLAPIHEQYFGPGTRLTVT.

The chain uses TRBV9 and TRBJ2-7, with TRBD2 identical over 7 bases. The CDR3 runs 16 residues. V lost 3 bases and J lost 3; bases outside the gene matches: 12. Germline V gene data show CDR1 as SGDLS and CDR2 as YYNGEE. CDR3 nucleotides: TGTGCCAGCAGCGCCCAGGGAGGGAGCGGCTTCTACGAGCAGTACTTC. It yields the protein CASSAQGGSGFYEQYF.

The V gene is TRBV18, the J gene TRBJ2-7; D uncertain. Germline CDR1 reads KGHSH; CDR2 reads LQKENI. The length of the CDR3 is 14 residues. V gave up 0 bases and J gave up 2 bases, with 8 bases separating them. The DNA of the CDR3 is TGTGCCAGCTCACCACCGGCCCCGGCCTACGAGCAGTACTTC. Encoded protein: CASSPPAPAYEQYF.